This T cell receptor beta chain was sequenced during a study of T cells in Graves' hyperthyroidism and ophthalmopathy. Whole-study results and caveats: Ophthalmopathy and stable hyperthyroidism were separated by a 13 V-J model. Among clonotypes expanded in thyroid above 0.001, most were also found in blood.

The CDR3 loop spans 13 amino acids. Looked up from germline, CDR1 is SQVTM and CDR2 is ANQGSEA. The germline V and J ends were trimmed by 5 bases and 0 bases, with 11 bases remaining between them. This clonotype was recorded at least ten times. Its matching antigen is unknown. Researchers took RNA transcripts and amplified the TCR beta CDR3 regions from them. RT-PCR in the first round (using the HTBI primer set) targeted the TCR CDR3. TCRdb analysed the multiplex PCR reads with MiXCR anew, one entry per CDR3 protein. This table holds nearly 750,000 distinct CDR3 sequences, 35% found once. This chain uses TRBV29-1 with TRBJ2-7; perhaps TRBD1 as D (5 bases). This clonotype originated in a woman aged 40 to 50 with Graves' hyperthyroidism. The sequencing input was blood. The chain's CDR3 is CSVLLGVSYEQYF. The CDR3 DNA is TGCAGCGTTCTCTTAGGGGTCTCCTACGAGCAGTACTTC.